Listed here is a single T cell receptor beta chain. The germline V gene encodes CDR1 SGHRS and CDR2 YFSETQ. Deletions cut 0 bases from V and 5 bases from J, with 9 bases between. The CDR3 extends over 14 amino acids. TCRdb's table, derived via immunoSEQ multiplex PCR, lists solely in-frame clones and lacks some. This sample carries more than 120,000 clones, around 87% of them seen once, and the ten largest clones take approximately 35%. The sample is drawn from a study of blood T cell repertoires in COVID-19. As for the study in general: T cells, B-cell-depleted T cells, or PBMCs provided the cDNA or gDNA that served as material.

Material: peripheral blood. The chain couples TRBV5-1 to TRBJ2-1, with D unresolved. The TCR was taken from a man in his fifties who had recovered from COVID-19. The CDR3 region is CASSLELTNNEQFF. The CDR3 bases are TGCGCCAGCAGCTTGGAGCTCACGAACAATGAGCAGTTCTTC. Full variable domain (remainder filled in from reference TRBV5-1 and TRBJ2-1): KAGVTQTPRYLIKTRGQQVTLSCSPISGHRSVSWYQQTPGQGLQFLFEYFSETQRNKGNFPGRFSGRQFSNSRSEMNVSTLELGDSALYLCASSLELTNNEQFFGPGTRLTVL.